The clone carrying this T cell receptor beta chain was observed many times. The target antigen is unknown. This specimen belongs to a study of CD8 T cells in ankylosing spondylitis. Study-wide points: Typical of ankylosing spondylitis blood, it appeared, was a TCR beta motif of under 10 highly homologous variants.

V was cut by 1 base and J by 7 bases, with 13 bases left in between. The CDR3 totals 14 residues. Via MiXCR, TCRdb re-called the 5' RACE reads, giving one row per CDR3 protein. Of 400,000 to 450,000 distinct CDR3 sequences detected, approximately 17% appear once; the ten largest clones hold approximately 1%. The TCR sequence derives from a male donor with ankylosing spondylitis. Input material: blood, either unsorted or a sorted T cell fraction (not recorded which). The rearrangement links TRBV12-3 or TRBV12-4 to TRBJ2-5, with a weak D call TRBD1 (5 bases). In nucleotides, the CDR3 is TGTGCCAGCAGTTTAGAACAGGTCCTCGGGACCCAGTACTTC. Its protein is CASSLEQVLGTQYF.